The next 31 T cell receptor beta chains were all read from a single sample in a study of lymphopenia after photon versus proton radiotherapy. Produced via immunoSEQ multiplex PCR; TCRdb's table is partial and in-frame only. In the table there are approximately 23,000 clones, about 89% of which are singletons. The sequenced sample was peripheral blood, obtained from a patient treated with proton-based radiotherapy. The source of these receptors is an elderly man with esophageal cancer.

The V call is TRBV12-5, the J call TRBJ1-3; 7 bases align to TRBD1. The ends lost 4 bases at V and 6 bases at J; junction bases unmatched: 12. The CDR3 sequence is 16 residues long. Germline CDR1 reads LGHNT; CDR2 reads FRNRAP. The CDR3 reads CASGSRQGPYINTIYF. The CDR3 DNA follows: TGTGCTAGTGGTTCCCGACAGGGCCCTTATATAAACACCATATATTTT.

This clone was detected only a few times. The chain links TRBV18 to TRBJ1-4; D unresolved. The germline gives CDR1 KGHSH, CDR2 LQKENI. The V end was cut by 5 bases, the J end by 3 bases, with 19 bases between. CDR3 length: 17 amino acids. DNA for the CDR3: TGTGCCAGCTCAACCCCCCCGAAGGGCGGTGCTAATGAAAAACTGTTTTTT. This translates into CASSTPPKGGANEKLFF. The complete variable domain, with remaining parts taken from reference TRBV18 and TRBJ1-4, reads NAGVMQNPRHLVRRRGQEARLRCSPMKGHSHVYWYRQLPEEGLKFMVYLQKENIIDESGMPKERFSAEFPKEGPSILRIQQVVRGDSAAYFCASSTPPKGGANEKLFFGSGTQLSVL.

This chain uses TRBV7-7 with TRBJ1-1; possible D gene TRBD1, 6 bases. Germline CDR1 and CDR2: SSHAT and FNYEAQ (reference sequence). CDR3 size: 13 residues. V was clipped by 5 bases and J by 3 bases, with 10 bases between them. In DNA, the CDR3 is TGTGCCAGCAGCCGTCGACAGGACACTGAAGCTTTCTTT. Translating gives CASSRRQDTEAFF.

In its sample, this clone was seen a few times. The CDR3 DNA sequence: TGTGCCAGCGGGGAGGGGACTCTAACCGGGGAGCTGTTTTTT. Translating gives CASGEGTLTGELFF. The V gene is TRBV7-9, the J gene TRBJ2-2; 7 bases map to TRBD2. Germline V gene data show CDR1 as SEHNR and CDR2 as FQNEAQ (reference sequence). Trimming at V came to 8 bases and at J to 5 bases, leaving 8 bases not matched to a gene. CDR3 size: 14 residues.

This chain connects TRBV13 to TRBJ2-3; D is ambiguous. The CDR3 contains 12 residues. With 1 base removed from V and 4 bases from J, the gap between germline ends came to 3 bases. The germline V gene has CDR1 PRHDT and CDR2 FYEKMQ (reference sequence). The CDR3 region is CASSLVPDTQYF. CDR3 sequence (DNA): TGTGCCAGCAGCTTAGTGCCAGATACGCAGTATTTT.

The rearrangement joins TRBV5-6 to TRBJ1-3, with unresolved D. The V end was cut by 2 bases, the J end by 0 bases, with 6 bases between. Germline V gene sequence: CDR1 SGHDT, CDR2 YYEEEE. CDR3 size: 14 residues. The CDR3 nucleotides are TGTGCCAGCAGCTTTTGGAGCTCTGGAAACACCATATATTTT. It yields the protein CASSFWSSGNTIYF.

This chain links TRBV30 with TRBJ1-1; TRBD1 matches 9 bases. V dropped 3 bases and J dropped 1; count of bases not matched to a gene: 15. Germline V gene data show CDR1 as GTSNPN and CDR2 as SVGIG (reference sequence). There are 18 residues in the CDR3. The CDR3 loop reads CAWRPLQLPGQGNTEAFF. In DNA, the CDR3 is TGTGCCTGGAGGCCATTACAGCTTCCGGGACAGGGGAACACTGAAGCTTTCTTT.

The chain combines TRBV7-2 with TRBJ2-6, with unresolved D. The V gene's germline CDR1 is SGHTA and CDR2 FQGNSA. There are 15 residues in the CDR3. Trimming cost V 0 bases and J 3 bases, with 6 bases left between them. The CDR3 DNA is TGTGCCAGCAGCTTAGCGCTCAGTGGGGCCAACGTCCTGACTTTC. Its translation is CASSLALSGANVLTF.

The chain links TRBV5-6 to TRBJ1-6; the D is unclear. The CDR3 runs 15 residues. The germline gives CDR1 SGHDT, CDR2 YYEEEE. The V end was cut by 5 bases, the J end by 2 bases, with 11 bases between. CDR3 region: CASRPRRAYNSPLHF. The CDR3 region has the DNA TGTGCCAGCAGACCCAGAAGGGCCTATAATTCACCCCTCCACTTT.

This rearrangement joins TRBV6-5 to TRBJ1-5; D may be TRBD1 (5 bases). V was clipped by 6 bases and J by 1 base, with 10 bases between them. CDR3 size: 14 residues. Germline values: CDR1 MNHEY, CDR2 SVGAGI. Written as DNA, the CDR3 is TGTGCCAGCAGCCCGGACACGAGCAATCAGCCCCAGCATTTT. Translation: CASSPDTSNQPQHF.

Turning to this clone: This sample also contains other DNA sequences that code for the same CDR3. The chain uses TRBV19 and TRBJ2-6; 8 bases are shared with TRBD1. The CDR3 loop spans 18 amino acids. V gave up 7 bases and J gave up 0 bases; unmatched junction bases: 11. Germline V CDR1 and CDR2: LNHDA, SQIVND (reference sequence). The CDR3 nucleotides read TGTGCCAGTAATGATCCGGGACAGGCGTACTCTGGGGCCAACGTCCTGACTTTC. Protein product: CASNDPGQAYSGANVLTF.

CDR3 sequence reads: CASSPTRPGLAGGSVREQFF. The CDR3 DNA sequence: TGTGCCAGCAGCCCCACCCGTCCCGGACTAGCGGGAGGGAGTGTGAGGGAGCAGTTCTTC. This sequence joins TRBV7-8 and TRBJ2-1, with 15 bases that match TRBD2. Losses at the gene ends were 5 bases for V and 10 bases for J; bases not matched to a gene: 21. Germline CDR1 reads SGHVS; CDR2 reads FQNEAQ. The CDR3 has 20 residues.

The chain is built from TRBV25-1 and TRBJ2-5; the match to TRBD1 covers 9 bases. Trimming took 2 bases from V and 2 from J; bases not matched to a gene: 6. CDR1 and CDR2 from the germline V gene are MGHDK and SYGVNS. This CDR3 region has 16 residues. CDR3 nucleotide sequence: TGTGCCAGCAGTGAAGGGGGGACAGGGCGGCAAGAGACCCAGTACTTC. It translates to CASSEGGTGRQETQYF.

The genes are TRBV30 and TRBJ1-5, with 7 bases fitting TRBD1. The CDR3 spans 18 residues. Germline trimming cut 2 bases from V and 4 bases from J; bases unmatched to any gene: 17. Germline V lookup: CDR1 GTSNPN, CDR2 SVGIG (reference sequence). CDR3 residues: CAWSRDWTGGSPNQPQHF. The CDR3 DNA is TGTGCCTGGAGTAGAGATTGGACAGGAGGCTCCCCGAATCAGCCCCAGCATTTT.

The chain joins TRBV5-1 to TRBJ2-5, with a tentative D call TRBD1 (6 bases). There are 13 residues in the CDR3. Germline lookup yields CDR1 SGHRS and CDR2 YFSETQ. V lost 4 bases and J lost 5, with 12 bases in between. CDR3: CASSPGHGETQYF. CDR3 in DNA: TGCGCCAGCAGCCCGGGACATGGCGAGACCCAGTACTTC.

The rearrangement links TRBV7-9 to TRBJ2-3, with 9 nucleotides matching TRBD2. There are 14 residues in the CDR3. Losses at the gene ends were 8 bases for V and 2 bases for J; bases not matched to a gene: 5. The germline CDR1 and CDR2 sequences are SEHNR and FQNEAQ (reference sequence). CDR3 coding DNA: TGTGCCAGCCGGGTAGCGGGGGTCACAGATACGCAGTATTTT. Translating gives CASRVAGVTDTQYF.

The chain couples TRBV7-8 to TRBJ1-1; TRBD1 might be the D (5 bases). Germline V CDR1 and CDR2: SGHVS, FQNEAQ. This CDR3 is 15 amino acids long. Trimming pared 6 bases from V and 0 bases from J, leaving 14 bases between. The CDR3: CASSLGLPLNTEAFF. The CDR3 DNA reads TGTGCCAGCAGTTTGGGACTCCCTCTGAACACTGAAGCTTTCTTT.

CDR3: CASSPNGGVQETQYF. The CDR3 DNA follows: TGTGCCAGCTCACCTAACGGGGGGGTTCAGGAGACCCAGTACTTC. V gene TRBV18 combines with J gene TRBJ2-5, with 8 nucleotides matching TRBD2. The CDR3 length is 15 residues. Unmatched junction bases numbered 8, after V lost 3 bases and J lost 5 bases. Germline CDR1 is KGHSH and CDR2 is LQKENI.

The V and J genes are TRBV7-3 and TRBJ2-3; D remains unclear. CDR1 and CDR2 from the germline V gene are SGHTA and FQGTGA. The CDR3 consists of 14 residues. V gave up 0 bases and J gave up 4 bases, with 8 bases separating them. The CDR3: CASSLTVGADTQYF. The CDR3 bases are TGTGCCAGCAGCTTAACGGTGGGCGCAGATACGCAGTATTTT.

V usage is TRBV11-2 and J usage is TRBJ2-7; 7 bases are a match to TRBD1. The junction had 6 bases not matched to a gene; V was cut back by 5 bases and J by 2 bases. Per the germline V gene, CDR1 is SGHAT and CDR2 is FQNNGV. The CDR3 consists of 14 residues. The CDR3 region has the DNA TGTGCCAGCAGCCCCCAAGGGGGCCCCTACGAGCAGTACTTC. Its translation is CASSPQGGPYEQYF.

The chain couples TRBV19 to TRBJ2-2, with 11 bases aligning to TRBD2. This CDR3 has 16 residues. The germline gives CDR1 LNHDA, CDR2 SQIVND (reference sequence). Trimming cost V 6 bases and J 4 bases; bases outside gene matches: 7. The CDR3 region has the DNA TGTGCCAGTAGCAGTTTGGGACTAGCGGTCACCGGGGAGCTGTTTTTT. Residues: CASSSLGLAVTGELFF.

This clone is a singleton in its sample. J is TRBJ1-2 and V is TRBV30, with TRBD1 as a possible D gene (5 bases). There are 15 residues in the CDR3. Trimming took 0 bases from V and 3 from J, leaving 14 bases between them. Germline V gene lookup returns CDR1 GTSNPN and CDR2 SVGIG (reference sequence). The CDR3 nucleotides read TGTGCCTGGAGTGTAGGGGTCGGAAGGGACTATGGCTACACCTTC. Translated: CAWSVGVGRDYGYTF.

The chain uses TRBV4-1 and TRBJ1-2; D gene uncertain. CDR1 is MGHRA, CDR2 YSYEKL, per germline. CDR3 length equals 14 residues. Trimming took off 0 bases at V and 4 bases at J, with 9 bases between the two ends. CDR3 amino acids: CASSQDLGSYGYTF. CDR3 in DNA: TGCGCCAGCAGCCAAGATCTGGGGTCCTATGGCTACACCTTC.

The chain uses TRBV5-8 and TRBJ1-5; 7 nucleotides align to TRBD1. The CDR3 sequence is 16 residues long. V was pared by 0 bases and J by 0 bases, with 3 bases of the junction left unmatched. Per the germline V gene, CDR1 is SGHTS and CDR2 is YDEGEE. The CDR3 DNA is TGTGCCAGCAGCTTGGGGACAGGATATAGCAATCAGCCCCAGCATTTT. It yields the protein CASSLGTGYSNQPQHF.

The genes are TRBV4-2 and TRBJ2-5; TRBD2 agrees at 14 bases. This CDR3 spans 18 amino acids. From germline, CDR1 is LGHNA and CDR2 YNFKEQ. Trimming took 1 base from V and 5 from J; bases not matched to a gene: 9. This CDR3 reads CASSQALGLAGEFETQYF. The CDR3 region has the DNA TGTGCCAGCAGCCAAGCCCTGGGACTAGCGGGGGAGTTTGAGACCCAGTACTTC.

The chain links TRBV5-6 to TRBJ2-7; TRBD1 matches at 10 bases. This CDR3 is 13 amino acids long. The germline CDR1 and CDR2 sequences are SGHDT and YYEEEE. The junction had 2 bases not matched to a gene; V was cut back by 4 bases and J by 4 bases. The CDR3 loop reads CASSRDRGYEQYF. The CDR3 nucleotides read TGTGCCAGCAGCCGGGACAGGGGTTACGAGCAGTACTTC.

This sequence joins TRBV9 and TRBJ2-1, with 10 bases identical to TRBD2. J lost 6 bases, V lost 0 bases, and 3 bases had no gene match. This CDR3 contains 15 residues. The germline V gene encodes CDR1 SGDLS and CDR2 YYNGEE. The CDR3 here is CASSVGLAGVNEQFF. CDR3 nucleotides: TGTGCCAGCAGCGTAGGCCTAGCGGGAGTCAATGAGCAGTTCTTC.

CDR3 residues: CASSATGTDNSPLHF. The DNA of the CDR3 is TGTGCCAGCAGTGCAACAGGGACCGATAATTCACCCCTCCACTTT. The chain is built from TRBV6-1 and TRBJ1-6, with a weak D call TRBD1 (6 bases). Per the germline V gene, CDR1 is MNHNS and CDR2 is SASEGT. V was pared by 4 bases and J by 5 bases, with 12 bases between. This CDR3 contains 15 residues.

This clone has only one observation. The rearrangement joins TRBV6-5 to TRBJ2-1; D is ambiguous. Germline V CDR1 and CDR2: MNHEY, SVGAGI. V was trimmed by 2 bases and J by 8 bases, leaving 4 bases between them. This CDR3 has 11 amino acids. This CDR3 reads CASSYLDEQFF. In DNA form, the CDR3 reads TGTGCCAGCAGTTACCTGGATGAGCAGTTCTTC.

This rearrangement joins TRBV5-6 to TRBJ1-5; D is perhaps TRBD1 (5 bases). CDR1 is SGHDT and CDR2 is YYEEEE in the germline V gene. CDR3 length: 16 amino acids. V dropped 0 bases and J dropped 6 bases, with 16 bases sitting between them. The CDR3 coding sequence is TGTGCCAGCAGCTTGGGGCCAGGGAGGTTAGGTCAGCCCCAGCATTTT. Its translation: CASSLGPGRLGQPQHF.

V usage is TRBV27 and J usage is TRBJ2-7; possible D gene TRBD2, 6 bases. Trimming cost V 6 bases and J 2 bases, with 20 bases left between them. Germline V gene lookup returns CDR1 MNHEY and CDR2 SMNVEV (reference sequence). There are 16 residues in the CDR3. CDR3 protein: CASRRTSDSGAYEQYF. The CDR3 DNA follows: TGTGCCAGCAGAAGGACTTCGGATAGCGGAGCCTACGAGCAGTACTTC.